The clone carrying this T cell receptor beta chain was counted ten times or more. Its antigen remains unidentified. This entry is derived from a study of blood T cells in healthy people across ages. V lost 0 bases and J lost 2; bases outside the gene matches: 3. Looked up from germline, CDR1 is DFQATT and CDR2 is SNEGSKA (reference sequence). The CDR3 extends over 15 amino acids. Study-wide points: It was not possible, with unsorted PBMCs, to conclusively compare naive and antigen-experienced cells. Estimates of total diversity, which came from one million sequenced T cells, were considered to be underestimates. Samples with more naive T cells showed higher observed beta diversity.

A second PCR, run for about 6 to 12 cycles, used a sample-barcoded 5' primer plus a J-beta primer mix. Each CDR3 protein is one row after TCRdb ran MiXCR on the 5' RACE reads. The table records over 500,000 distinct CDR3 sequences, roughly a quarter of them present only once. A further study also used this sample, focusing on T cells of mothers and their children. This second report adds: Related mother-child pairs showed slightly higher but non-significant overlap than unrelated pairs.

V is TRBV20-1 and J is TRBJ2-7, with 11 nucleotides matching TRBD2. The receptor's source is a boy aged 2 to 9 in good health. The sample taken for sequencing was blood. CDR3 in DNA: TGCAGTGCTAGAGATCTAGCGGGGGGCGCCTACGAGCAGTACTTC. Its translation: CSARDLAGGAYEQYF.